Listed here are 8 T cell receptor beta chains from one sample, sequenced in a study of blood T cell repertoires in COVID-19 (dated by TCRdb to about 2020). Libraries were built with the immunoSEQ multiplex PCR assay. TCRdb obtained this table from immuneACCESS and retained in-frame rearrangements with V and J assigned. These tables miss some clones; where compared with another copy, unresolved V genes account for less than half of the shortfall, and the remainder is unexplained. In this sample the table shows about 150,000 clones, around four fifths of which occur a single time. The ten largest clones take up approximately 19% of the sample. What was sequenced was peripheral blood. The receptor set was obtained from a woman in her 70s who had recovered from COVID-19.

To note about this clone: The junction differs from germline at one of its ends, possibly a read error. V and J are TRBV7-7 and TRBJ2-2; 8 bases align to TRBD2. Germline assignment: CDR1 SSHAT and CDR2 FNYEAQ (reference sequence). The CDR3 runs 16 residues. The CDR3 coding sequence is TGTGCTAGCAGCCACCGGGCGGGGGGCAACACCGGGGAGCTGTTTTTT. It encodes CASSHRAGGNTGELFF.

The rearrangement joins TRBV6-2 or TRBV6-3 to TRBJ2-5, with 8 bases matching TRBD2. After removal of 5 bases from V and 1 base from J, the junction contained 12 bases not matched to a gene. Germline CDR1 MNHEY, CDR2 SVGEGT. CDR3 length equals 17 residues. The chain's CDR3 is CASSPQPGLDLQETQYF. CDR3 nucleotide sequence: TGTGCCAGCAGTCCGCAACCGGGACTAGACCTCCAAGAGACCCAGTACTTC.

The rearrangement uses TRBV28 and TRBJ2-1, with D possibly matching TRBD2 (6 bases). Germline V gives CDR1 MDHEN, CDR2 SYDVKM. The CDR3 contains 14 residues. Trimming stripped 6 bases from V and 0 bases from J, with 9 bases between. DNA for the CDR3: TGTGCCAGCAGGGTGGGAGGCTCCTACAATGAGCAGTTCTTC. This translates into CASRVGGSYNEQFF.

The chain uses TRBV7-2 and TRBJ2-3; D remains unclear. CDR3 size: 12 residues. The germline gives CDR1 SGHTA, CDR2 FQGNSA. The V end lost 1 base, the J end lost 10 bases, and 9 bases lay between the germline ends. CDR3 amino acids: CASSLVVPAQYF. CDR3 nucleotide sequence: TGTGCCAGCAGCTTAGTTGTCCCCGCGCAGTATTTT.

CDR3 in amino acids: CASSLFVNEQFF. Here the CDR3 DNA reads TGTGCCAGCAGCTTATTCGTCAATGAGCAGTTCTTC. The chain recombines TRBV7-6 with TRBJ2-1; no firm D call. This CDR3 is 12 amino acids long. V lost 2 bases to trimming and J lost 6 bases, with 5 bases between them. Germline V lookup: CDR1 SGHVS, CDR2 FNYEAQ.

V is TRBV18 and J is TRBJ2-5, with 8 bases identical to TRBD2. V lost 6 bases and J lost 5; bases outside the gene matches: 5. This CDR3 is 13 amino acids long. Germline V gives CDR1 KGHSH, CDR2 LQKENI. CDR3 sequence: CASSPAGGETQYF. The CDR3, as DNA: TGTGCCAGCTCCCCCGCGGGGGGTGAGACCCAGTACTTC.

This chain joins TRBV5-1 and TRBJ2-5; D may be TRBD1 (6 bases). Trimming removed 5 bases from V and 5 bases from J, with 22 bases in between. The CDR3 extends over 16 amino acids. Per germline, CDR1 SGHRS and CDR2 YFSETQ. The CDR3 here is CASSPPGASQGETQYF. For the CDR3, the DNA is TGCGCCAGCAGTCCACCCGGGGCCTCTCAGGGGGAGACCCAGTACTTC.

The gene calls are TRBV2 and TRBJ1-4, with unresolved D. The germline V gene encodes CDR1 SNHLY and CDR2 FYNNEI. The CDR3 contains 15 residues. The ends were cut back, 8 bases at V and 8 bases at J, with 21 bases in the middle. CDR3 protein: CASGPELGGGEKLFF. CDR3 DNA sequence: TGTGCCAGCGGCCCGGAGCTCGGAGGAGGGGAAAAACTGTTTTTT.